A single sample gave rise to the 24 T cell receptor beta chains below, sequenced in a study of CD8+ T cells in alopecia areata. Extracted from the samples, RNA was reverse transcribed into cDNA to serve as the sequencing template. Assay used: immunoSEQ multiplex PCR; TCRdb lists only in-frame clones, some missing. The sample holds 130,000 or so clones; around 45% are singletons and the top ten take 8% to 11%. Material: NKG2D-low CD8+ T cells sorted from blood. The origin of the receptors is a human donor with alopecia areata.

This clone was seen a few times. CDR3 protein: CASSTGGTEAFF. DNA for the CDR3: TGTGCCAGCAGTACAGGGGGCACTGAAGCTTTCTTT. The chain couples TRBV28 to TRBJ1-1; 8 positions agree with TRBD1. Per germline, CDR1 MDHEN and CDR2 SYDVKM. The CDR3 extends over 12 amino acids. The J segment lost 4 bases and the V segment lost 5 bases, leaving 0 bases of the junction unmatched.

This rearrangement joins TRBV5-6 to TRBJ2-1, with D maybe TRBD2 (6 bases). The CDR3 extends over 15 amino acids. V dropped 6 bases and J dropped 3 bases, with 16 bases sitting between them. Germline CDR1 is SGHDT and CDR2 is YYEEEE. CDR3 protein: CASILGTRLYNEQFF. DNA for the CDR3: TGTGCCAGCATCCTTGGGACTCGACTCTACAATGAGCAGTTCTTC.

This chain uses TRBV4-1 with TRBJ2-1; maybe TRBD2 (5 bases). The CDR3 length is 18 residues. Trimming took off 4 bases at V and 2 bases at J, with 21 bases between the two ends. Germline V gene data show CDR1 as MGHRA and CDR2 as YSYEKL. CDR3 protein: CASSLSPEGRSPYNEQFF. CDR3 DNA: TGCGCCAGCAGCCTATCGCCTGAGGGAAGGTCCCCCTACAATGAGCAGTTCTTC.

The chain combines TRBV13 with TRBJ2-7; D ambiguous. V was shortened by 3 bases and J by 9 bases, with 15 bases between the two germline ends. Looked up from germline, CDR1 is PRHDT and CDR2 is FYEKMQ (reference sequence). The CDR3 runs 13 residues. The CDR3 DNA reads TGTGCCAGCAGCTTTGGGGATAGTCCATGGCAGTACTTC. Its translation is CASSFGDSPWQYF. The variable domain in full, completed from reference TRBV13 and TRBJ2-7, reads AAGVIQSPRHLIKEKRETATLKCYPIPRHDTVYWYQQGPGQDPQFLISFYEKMQSDKGSIPDRFSAQQFSDYHSELNMSSLELGDSALYFCASSFGDSPWQYFGPGTRLTVT.

In this sample, this clone turned up once. At the DNA level, this CDR3 is encoded by other sequences in the same sample as well. The CDR3 protein is CASSPRASPLHF. The CDR3 DNA is TGTGCCAGCAGTCCCCGGGCCTCACCCCTCCACTTT. The chain couples TRBV27 to TRBJ1-6, with no clear D. The CDR3 extends over 12 amino acids. Trimming cost V 5 bases and J 10 bases, with 9 bases left between them. The germline CDR1 and CDR2 sequences are MNHEY and SMNVEV (reference sequence).

This chain connects TRBV19 to TRBJ2-6; D not resolved. Germline V CDR1 and CDR2: LNHDA, SQIVND (reference sequence). The germline V and J ends were trimmed by 6 bases and 0 bases, with 9 bases remaining between them. The CDR3 has 15 amino acids. The CDR3 here is CASSTAISGANVLTF. CDR3 nucleotide sequence: TGTGCCAGTAGCACGGCCATCTCTGGGGCCAACGTCCTGACTTTC.

The V call is TRBV19, the J call TRBJ2-4; 7 bases are a match to TRBD1. The germline CDR1 and CDR2 sequences are LNHDA and SQIVND (reference sequence). V was pared by 3 bases and J by 1 base, with 21 bases of the junction left unmatched. The length of the CDR3 is 21 residues. DNA of the CDR3: TGTGCCAGTAGTATCCCGCCTGACAGGGCCGAAATATTACCCGCCAAAAACATTCAGTACTTC. This sequence encodes CASSIPPDRAEILPAKNIQYF.

The rearrangement joins TRBV11-3 to TRBJ1-1; TRBD1 might be the D (5 bases). The CDR3 loop spans 16 amino acids. The V and J ends lost 1 base and 2 bases respectively, with 14 bases between them. Germline V gene data show CDR1 as SGHNT and CDR2 as YENEEA. CDR3 in amino acids: CASSLARGTSNTEAFF. The CDR3 bases are TGTGCCAGCAGCTTAGCGCGGGGCACTTCAAACACTGAAGCTTTCTTT.

The table lists this clone with a few counts. This rearrangement joins TRBV29-1 to TRBJ2-7; D is unresolved. The V and J ends lost 1 base and 3 bases respectively, with 19 bases between them. The CDR3 is 16 amino acids. Germline V gene sequence: CDR1 SQVTM, CDR2 ANQGSEA. The CDR3 DNA reads as TGCAGCGTTGAAGGACACGCTTCGGGTGGGGACTACGAGCAGTACTTC. Amino acids: CSVEGHASGGDYEQYF.

The V call is TRBV29-1, the J call TRBJ2-3, with TRBD1 matching 8 bases. The CDR3 is made up of 14 amino acids. Germline V lookup: CDR1 SQVTM, CDR2 ANQGSEA. With 7 bases clipped from V and 5 bases from J, the junction kept 11 bases outside the gene matches. CDR3 loop: CSGRGQVRRDTQYF. CDR3 DNA sequence: TGCAGCGGGAGGGGACAGGTTCGTCGAGATACGCAGTATTTT.

The rearrangement links TRBV30 to TRBJ2-5; D gene uncertain. The CDR3 length is 11 residues. Germline CDR1 GTSNPN, CDR2 SVGIG (reference sequence). V was cut by 7 bases and J by 1 base, with 7 bases left in between. In DNA, the CDR3 is TGTGCCTCCCTAACCCAAGAGACCCAGTACTTC. The encoded protein is CASLTQETQYF.

The chain employs TRBV28 and TRBJ2-7; a possible D gene is TRBD1 (5 bases). The V end lost 3 bases, the J end lost 6 bases, and 9 bases lay between the germline ends. The CDR3 sequence is 12 residues long. Germline V gene lookup returns CDR1 MDHEN and CDR2 SYDVKM. As DNA, the CDR3 is TGTGCCAGCAGTTTTCAGGGATTCGAGCAGTACTTC. This sequence encodes CASSFQGFEQYF.

This clone turned up a few times. V gene TRBV29-1 combines with J gene TRBJ2-3; no firm D call. Trimming removed 4 bases at V and 4 bases at J, with 3 bases between. Looked up from germline, CDR1 is SQVTM and CDR2 is ANQGSEA. The CDR3 runs 10 residues. In DNA, the CDR3 is TGCAGCGTTGGTCCAGATACGCAGTATTTT. Amino acids: CSVGPDTQYF.

This chain connects TRBV29-1 to TRBJ2-1; tentatively, D is TRBD1 or TRBD2 (5 bases each). Trimming took off 6 bases at V and 1 base at J, with 13 bases between the two ends. Germline V gives CDR1 SQVTM, CDR2 ANQGSEA. The CDR3 runs 14 residues. This CDR3 is CSVPGTTSYNEQFF. CDR3 in DNA: TGCAGCGTCCCCGGGACGACATCCTACAATGAGCAGTTCTTC.

The rearrangement links TRBV29-1 to TRBJ2-1, with 8 bases that match TRBD2. The germline CDR1 and CDR2 sequences are SQVTM and ANQGSEA. The CDR3 runs to 13 residues. The ends lost 3 bases at V and 9 bases at J; junction bases unmatched: 7. In DNA, the CDR3 is TGCAGCGTTGAGCGGGAGGTACTCGTTGAGCAGTTCTTC. This translates into CSVEREVLVEQFF.

The CDR3 sequence: CASSHPDILYNEQFF. The CDR3 DNA follows: TGCGCCAGCAGCCACCCCGACATACTCTACAATGAGCAGTTCTTC. The chain uses TRBV4-1 and TRBJ2-1, with unresolved D. Germline V gene data show CDR1 as MGHRA and CDR2 as YSYEKL. The CDR3 is 15 residues long. The V end was cut by 3 bases, the J end by 3 bases, with 12 bases between.

In its sample, this clone was seen a few times. CDR3 in amino acids: CSVVIRGQGETQYF. CDR3 sequence (DNA): TGCAGCGTTGTGATCAGGGGGCAGGGTGAGACCCAGTACTTC. The rearrangement uses TRBV29-1 and TRBJ2-5; 8 positions match TRBD1. Germline V gene data show CDR1 as SQVTM and CDR2 as ANQGSEA. This CDR3 contains 14 residues. The V gene end was trimmed by 4 bases and the J gene end by 5 bases; junction bases not matched to a gene: 9.

The chain couples TRBV27 to TRBJ1-2; 10 positions agree with TRBD1. This CDR3 has 13 amino acids. V dropped 10 bases and J dropped 4; count of bases not matched to a gene: 6. CDR1 is MNHEY and CDR2 is SMNVEV in the germline V gene (reference sequence). The chain's CDR3 is CATAGQGVYGYTF. The CDR3 coding sequence is TGTGCCACAGCAGGACAGGGGGTCTATGGCTACACCTTC.

This clone showed up just once. The chain is built from TRBV9 and TRBJ2-2; D tentatively reads TRBD1 or TRBD2 (5 bases each). V shed 4 bases and J shed 0 bases, with 13 bases lying between them. In germline, CDR1 is SGDLS, CDR2 YYNGEE. This CDR3 is built from 16 residues. The CDR3 sequence is CASSHSRGPNTGELFF. The CDR3 nucleotides read TGTGCCAGCAGCCATTCACGGGGACCGAACACCGGGGAGCTGTTTTTT.

In the case of this clone: The junction does not match germline at one end; this may be a read error. This chain joins TRBV5-1 and TRBJ2-5; no clear D gene. In germline, CDR1 is SGHRS, CDR2 YFSETQ. The CDR3 contains 11 residues. The CDR3 protein is CASSYEETQYF. DNA for the CDR3: TGTGCCAGCAGCTACGAAGAGACCCAGTACTTC.

The rearrangement joins TRBV20-1 to TRBJ2-7; D gene ambiguous. V was pared by 6 bases and J by 4 bases, with 4 bases between. CDR1 is DFQATT and CDR2 is SNEGSKA in the germline V gene (reference sequence). CDR3 size: 9 residues. This CDR3 reads CSADYEQYF. The DNA for the CDR3 is TGCAGTGCGGATTACGAGCAGTACTTC.

The chain links TRBV2 to TRBJ2-6, with a tentative D call TRBD1 (5 bases). Looked up from germline, CDR1 is SNHLY and CDR2 is FYNNEI. Trimming left V 8 bases short and J 2 bases short, with 13 bases between. The length of the CDR3 is 15 residues. The CDR3 nucleotides are TGTGCCAGCCAGTTAAGGGGCACTGGGGCCAACGTCCTGACTTTC. It is translated as CASQLRGTGANVLTF.

The chain couples TRBV27 to TRBJ2-7; 7 bases map to TRBD1. This CDR3 is 13 amino acids long. The V gene's germline CDR1 is MNHEY and CDR2 SMNVEV (reference sequence). The ends lost 7 bases at V and 6 bases at J; junction bases unmatched: 9. The CDR3 loop reads CASTPPTGSEQYF. In nucleotides, the CDR3 is TGTGCCAGCACCCCGCCGACAGGGAGCGAGCAGTACTTC.

The V call is TRBV25-1, the J call TRBJ1-5; D uncertain. This CDR3 is built from 9 residues. Germline lookup yields CDR1 MGHDK and CDR2 SYGVNS. The V gene lost 4 bases and the J gene lost 15 bases, with 7 bases spanning the gap. The CDR3 region is CASSVPPHF. The CDR3 DNA reads TGTGCCAGCAGTGTCCCACCGCATTTT.